The clone carrying this T cell receptor beta chain was counted many times. The target antigen is unknown. V lost 5 bases and J 0 bases, leaving 11 bases between the germline ends. The CDR3 consists of 14 residues. Germline V gene sequence: CDR1 MNHEY, CDR2 SVGEGT. A second PCR, run for about 6 to 12 cycles, used a sample-barcoded 5' primer plus a J-beta primer mix. MiXCR was run by TCRdb on the 5' RACE reads, yielding one entry per CDR3 protein. The repertoire holds approximately 680,000 distinct CDR3 sequences, less than 40% seen once, with 15% to 19% in the top ten. The entry originates in a study of blood T cells in healthy people across ages. Study-level points and caveats: The fall in TCR beta diversity per million T cells was roughly linear with age.

The chain couples TRBV6-2 or TRBV6-3 to TRBJ2-7; D may be TRBD1 (6 bases). The sequenced sample was blood. The clonotype comes from a woman over 75 in good health. The CDR3 DNA follows: TGTGCCAGCAGTATAACAGGGATCTCCTACGAGCAGTACTTC. Protein product: CASSITGISYEQYF.